This T cell receptor (beta chain) was obtained from a study of T cell repertoires in cytomegalovirus infection. Study-wide points: The ex vivo response was dominated by HLA-C-restricted CMV-specific TCR beta clonotypes.

This CDR3 spans 14 amino acids. V lost 6 bases, J lost 9 bases, and 7 bases stayed unmatched. Germline-derived CDR1 and CDR2 are MRHNA and SNTAGT. Using its own MiXCR run on the reads, TCRdb lists one record per CDR3 protein. The repertoire has more than 400,000 distinct CDR3 sequences, roughly 29% of them found once; the top ten carry roughly 13%. As to this clonotype: Its cognate antigen is unknown.

Sequencing input: PBMCs. The receptor was derived from a human donor in good health (CMV status not recorded). Some clones in this sample may be carry-over from other donors' samples. This rearrangement joins TRBV6-4 to TRBJ2-1; 11 bases are shared with TRBD2. The CDR3 here is CASSATGTSGEQFF. Written as DNA, the CDR3 is TGTGCCAGCAGCGCAACCGGGACTAGCGGTGAGCAGTTCTTC.